This is a list of T cell receptor beta chains from one sample in a study of T cells in Graves' hyperthyroidism and ophthalmopathy. TCRdb used MiXCR to reprocess the multiplex PCR reads, holding one entry per CDR3 protein. The table includes under 450,000 distinct CDR3 sequences, about 17% detected once. The sample taken for sequencing was blood. The receptor source for this set is a woman aged 25 to 39 with Graves' hyperthyroidism that later progressed to Graves' ophthalmopathy. Each CDR3 is given without its conserved first and last residue. Some rows mark clone size as missing; the rest say once, few, many or name a class of expanded clone.

clone_size j_call v_call cdr3_aa
few TRBJ1-2 TRBV5-1 ASSLGQGFAYGYT
many TRBJ2-3 TRBV20-1 SAKKGLAGFTDTQY
many TRBJ1-5 TRBV20-1 SASALRDSNQPQH
few TRBJ2-2 TRBV4-1 ASSQVGLAGSSNTGELF
many TRBJ2-7 TRBV6-1 ASSRTTGGKSYEQY
many TRBJ1-6 TRBV5-1 ASSFDQEGSPLH
many TRBJ1-2 TRBV14 ASSHREYGYT
few TRBJ2-7 TRBV4-1 ASSQVFPPPYEQY
- TRBJ1-2 TRBV3-1 ASSQGGTGGYT
many TRBJ2-5 TRBV12-3/TRBV12-4 ASSLPAGGPEETQY
few TRBJ1-1 TRBV4-1 ASSSTRGDNTEAF
once TRBJ2-7 TRBV30 AWSVEGPQIYEQY
- TRBJ2-1 TRBV7-9 ASSALAGGISYNEQF
- TRBJ2-7 TRBV19 ASSIFSDREGSYEQY
many TRBJ2-7 TRBV19 ASSGVAGTALSVEQY
few TRBJ1-1 TRBV19 ASSRPTNTEAF
- TRBJ2-7 TRBV4-2 ASSQEAALVRNEQY
many TRBJ2-1 TRBV20-1 SARDPDRGSYNEQF
- TRBJ2-7 TRBV29-1 SVQTGVAYEQY
many TRBJ2-3 TRBV12-3/TRBV12-4 ASHSEAGRTDTQY
few TRBJ2-3 TRBV28 ASSYGTGLGADTQY
- TRBJ1-2 TRBV12-3/TRBV12-4 ASSFGTLNYGYT
- TRBJ1-1 TRBV7-9 ASSLVFGRMNTEAF
few TRBJ2-3 TRBV4-2 ASSKYREGLGTDTQY
many TRBJ2-7 TRBV2 ASRRDRTMTYEQY
few TRBJ1-2 TRBV20-1 SASLGGRDYGYT
few TRBJ2-2 TRBV19 ASSIYRVEELF
many TRBJ2-7 TRBV27 ASSLWTGNSYEQY
- TRBJ2-1 TRBV2 ASRQRPYNEQF
- TRBJ2-1 TRBV5-1 ASSLVSGRSYNEQF
many TRBJ2-1 TRBV20-1 SARDLRAMGDEQF
many TRBJ1-5 TRBV3-1 ASSQGTGVNQPQH
- TRBJ1-5 TRBV30 AWGQSQPQH
many TRBJ1-1 TRBV20-1 SARDRTGPIYAF
many TRBJ2-3 TRBV11-2 ASSSVRGGRTDTQY
- TRBJ1-4 TRBV20-1 SARVQGRAELF
few TRBJ2-3 TRBV29-1 SLVEGGRGTDTQY
once TRBJ2-3 TRBV5-5 ASSLMGGAGADTQY
- TRBJ1-6 TRBV5-5 ASSFWGGSYNSPLH
- TRBJ2-2 TRBV7-9 ADNKGRVALGKNTGELF
many TRBJ1-3 TRBV28 ASSPTGSAGNTIY
- TRBJ2-3 TRBV28 ASNRGTTDTQY
once TRBJ2-3 TRBV12-3/TRBV12-4 ASSLEDLAGITDTQY
- TRBJ1-2 TRBV19 ASSMEVHPNGYT
many TRBJ2-7 TRBV11-1 ASSSRTVGEQY
many TRBJ2-1 TRBV5-1 ASSSEQGARSNEQF
- TRBJ2-5 TRBV5-1 ASSSGTIYQETQY
many TRBJ2-1 TRBV20-1 SARDTGGLMYNEQF
many TRBJ1-5 TRBV6-5 ASSYAGNQPQH
many TRBJ2-1 TRBV7-8 ASSPYSGTGATNEQF
many TRBJ2-5 TRBV12-3/TRBV12-4 ASQRRQEGGETQY
once TRBJ1-5 TRBV7-2 ASSSLQGSNQPQH
- TRBJ2-5 TRBV7-2 ASSPGHKETQY
many TRBJ2-2 TRBV2 ASKREGTNTGELF
many TRBJ1-6 TRBV28 ASSFSGIYNSPLH